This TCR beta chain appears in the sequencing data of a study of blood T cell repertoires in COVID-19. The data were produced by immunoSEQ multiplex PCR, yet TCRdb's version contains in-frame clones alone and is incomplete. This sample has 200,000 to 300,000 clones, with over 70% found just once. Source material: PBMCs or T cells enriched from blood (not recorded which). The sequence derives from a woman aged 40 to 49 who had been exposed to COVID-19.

The CDR3 spells CASSQVFEDYTF. CDR3 DNA: TGTGCCAGCAGCCAAGTCTTCGAGGACTACACCTTC. J is TRBJ1-2 and V is TRBV14; D unresolved. Germline CDR1 SGHDN, CDR2 FVKESK. The length of the CDR3 is 12 residues. V was clipped by 1 base and J by 10 bases, with 10 bases between them.